This T cell receptor beta chain was found in a study of breast tumors, draining lymph nodes, adjacent tissues. The study, taken as a whole, reports: Compared with basal-like, luminal-like tumors shared significantly more repertoire with nontumor tissue. Findings are consistent with lymph node origin and intratumoral expansion of most tumor T cells.

About this clonotype itself: No antigen is known for it. The junction and the germline gene differ at one end; a read error may be behind it.

Samples came from axillary lymph nodes draining the breast cancer. This CDR3 is built from 16 residues. In germline, CDR1 is WNHNN, CDR2 SYGVQD (reference sequence). TCRdb reanalysed the multiplex PCR reads using MiXCR and keeps one entry per CDR3 protein. The profile covers 200,000 to 300,000 distinct CDR3 sequences, with roughly 30% appearing a single time and 0.85% to 1.3% taken by the ten largest. V usage is TRBV10-1 and J usage is TRBJ2-1; D tentatively fits TRBD1 or TRBD2 (6 bases each). Source material: axillary lymph node tissue. The source of this sequence is a female donor with breast cancer. Some clones in this sample may be carry-over from other donors' samples. CDR3 protein: CASSESTYLGGDEQFF. DNA of the CDR3: TGCGCCAGCAGCGAGTCGACTTACCTCGGGGGCGATGAGCAGTTCTTC.